These T cell receptor beta chains were read from a single sample in a study of T cell responses to AZD1222 COVID-19 vaccine. The repertoire was sequenced with immunoSEQ multiplex PCR; TCRdb's copy has only in-frame clones and lacks some. The repertoire consists of some 140,000 clones, with about 82% occurring once and the leading ten covering 7.9%. The starting material was peripheral blood, obtained 28 days after the second dose of the MenACWY control vaccine. Receptor source: an adult who received the MenACWY meningococcal vaccine as a control. CDR3s include the opening cysteine and the closing phenylalanine or tryptophan. The order of the fields is V gene, J gene, CDR3 protein.

TRBV6-1	TRBJ2-7	CASSEVLASTYEQYF
TRBV24-1	TRBJ1-2	CATSSLQGTDGYTF
TRBV12-5	TRBJ2-1	CASGLRDRGLLRTERYNEQFF
TRBV9	TRBJ2-1	CASSPGVSSYNEQFF
TRBV27	TRBJ2-7	CASSSPGTSGSYEQYF
TRBV11-3	TRBJ2-2	CASSFPPLLAGGTGELFF
TRBV2	TRBJ2-5	CASKIGTGQETQYF
TRBV3-1/TRBV3-2	TRBJ2-7	CASSQGHTAYEQYF
TRBV13	TRBJ1-5	CASSLGRGLQPQHF
TRBV5-1	TRBJ1-2	CASSPPYQGGGYTF
TRBV9	TRBJ2-1	CASSLSSYNEQFF